Listed below are T cell receptor beta chains from one sample, sequenced in a study of shared clonotypes between healthy human individuals. TCRdb's table, derived via immunoSEQ multiplex PCR, lists solely in-frame clones and lacks some. The sample records around 2,000,000 clones, around 96% being singletons. The sequencing sample was made of naive CD8+ T cells sorted from blood. Every receptor here comes from a man between 18 and 29 years old in good health. Each CDR3 is given with its conserved first and last residue.

V: TRBV2; CDR3: CASPVEIRRSEAFF
V: TRBV11-2; CDR3: CASSFSGGGKNIQYF
V: TRBV7-6; CDR3: CASSQGGSYEQYF
V: TRBV5-4; CDR3: CASSPRGAGVKETQYF
V: TRBV9; CDR3: CASSVEGGPNTEAFF
V: TRBV6-1; CDR3: CASSDGPFIRDHNEQFF
V: TRBV6-1; CDR3: CASSEGLSQYYGYTF
V: TRBV2; CDR3: CASSDVGRSSYEQYF
V: TRBV19; CDR3: CASNSVTSGVQETQYF
V: TRBV6-1; CDR3: CASSESKPGDSPLHF
V: TRBV10-1; CDR3: CASSENYEQYF
V: TRBV7-2; CDR3: CASSKDSFYGYTF
V: TRBV7-9; CDR3: CASSPSPGAGNTIYF